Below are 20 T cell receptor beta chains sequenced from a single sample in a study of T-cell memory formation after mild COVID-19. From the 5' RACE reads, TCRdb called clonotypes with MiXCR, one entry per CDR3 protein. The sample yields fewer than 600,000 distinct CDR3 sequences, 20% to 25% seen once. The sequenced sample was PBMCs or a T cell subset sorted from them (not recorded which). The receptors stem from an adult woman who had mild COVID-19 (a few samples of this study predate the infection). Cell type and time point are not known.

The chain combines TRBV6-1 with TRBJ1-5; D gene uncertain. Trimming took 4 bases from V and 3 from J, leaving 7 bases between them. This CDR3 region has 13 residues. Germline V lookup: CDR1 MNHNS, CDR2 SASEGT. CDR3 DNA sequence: TGTGCCAGCAGTGGACAAAACAATCAGCCCCAGCATTTT. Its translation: CASSGQNNQPQHF.

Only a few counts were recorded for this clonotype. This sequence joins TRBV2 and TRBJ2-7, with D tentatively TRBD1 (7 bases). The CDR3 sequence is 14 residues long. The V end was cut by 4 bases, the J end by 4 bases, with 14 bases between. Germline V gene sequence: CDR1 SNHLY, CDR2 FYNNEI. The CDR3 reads CASSVTGTPYEQYF. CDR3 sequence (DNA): TGTGCCAGCAGTGTGACAGGGACTCCTTACGAGCAGTACTTC. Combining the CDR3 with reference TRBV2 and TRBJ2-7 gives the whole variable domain EPEVTQTPSHQVTQMGQEVILRCVPISNHLYFYWYRQILGQKVEFLVSFYNNEISEKSEIFDDQFSVERPDGSNFTLKIRSTKLEDSAMYFCASSVTGTPYEQYFGPGTRLTVT.

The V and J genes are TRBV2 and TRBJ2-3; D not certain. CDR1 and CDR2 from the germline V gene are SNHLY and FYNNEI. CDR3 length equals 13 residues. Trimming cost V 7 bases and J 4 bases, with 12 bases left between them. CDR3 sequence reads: CASTPGGADTQYF. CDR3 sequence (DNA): TGTGCCAGCACACCGGGTGGCGCAGATACGCAGTATTTT. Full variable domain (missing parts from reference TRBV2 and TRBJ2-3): EPEVTQTPSHQVTQMGQEVILRCVPISNHLYFYWYRQILGQKVEFLVSFYNNEISEKSEIFDDQFSVERPDGSNFTLKIRSTKLEDSAMYFCASTPGGADTQYFGPGTRLTVL.

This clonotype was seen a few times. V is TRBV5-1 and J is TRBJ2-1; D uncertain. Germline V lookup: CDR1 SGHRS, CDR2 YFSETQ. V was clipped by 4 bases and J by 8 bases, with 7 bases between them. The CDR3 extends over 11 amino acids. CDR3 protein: CASSVTDEQFF. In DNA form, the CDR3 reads TGCGCCAGCAGCGTTACAGATGAGCAGTTCTTC.

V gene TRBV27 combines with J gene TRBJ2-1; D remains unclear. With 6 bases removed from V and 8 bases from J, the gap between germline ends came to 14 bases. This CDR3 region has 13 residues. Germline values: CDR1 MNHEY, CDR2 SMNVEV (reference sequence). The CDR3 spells CASSLGFWDEQFF. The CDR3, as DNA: TGTGCCAGCAGCCTGGGCTTCTGGGATGAGCAGTTCTTC.

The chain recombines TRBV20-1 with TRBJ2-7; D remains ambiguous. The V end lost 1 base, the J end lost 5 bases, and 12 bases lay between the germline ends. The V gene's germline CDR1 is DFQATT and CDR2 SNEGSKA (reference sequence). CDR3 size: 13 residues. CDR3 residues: CSARAGSLHEQYF. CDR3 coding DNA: TGCAGTGCTAGAGCCGGGTCCCTACACGAGCAGTACTTC.

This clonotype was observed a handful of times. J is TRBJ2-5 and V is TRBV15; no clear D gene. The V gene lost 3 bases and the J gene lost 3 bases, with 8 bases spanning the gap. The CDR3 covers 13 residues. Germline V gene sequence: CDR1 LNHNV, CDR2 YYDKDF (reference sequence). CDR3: CATSRRWEETQYF. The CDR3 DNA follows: TGTGCCACCAGCAGGAGATGGGAAGAGACCCAGTACTTC. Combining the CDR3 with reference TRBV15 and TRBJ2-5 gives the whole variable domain DAMVIQNPRYQVTQFGKPVTLSCSQTLNHNVMYWYQQKSSQAPKLLFHYYDKDFNNEADTPDNFQSRRPNTSFCFLDIRSPGLGDTAMYLCATSRRWEETQYFGPGTRLLVL.

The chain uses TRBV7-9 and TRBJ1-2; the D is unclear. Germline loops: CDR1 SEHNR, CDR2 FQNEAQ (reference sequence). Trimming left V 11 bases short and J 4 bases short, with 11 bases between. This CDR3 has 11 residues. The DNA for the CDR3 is TGTGCCTCGGGTCAGACCTATGGCTACACCTTC. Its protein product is CASGQTYGYTF.

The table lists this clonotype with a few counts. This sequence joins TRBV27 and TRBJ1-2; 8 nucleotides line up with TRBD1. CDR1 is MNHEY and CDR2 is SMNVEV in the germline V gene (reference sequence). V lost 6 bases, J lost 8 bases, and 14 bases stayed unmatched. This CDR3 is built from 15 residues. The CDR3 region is CASRWTGSNLLGYTF. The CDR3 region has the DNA TGTGCCAGCAGATGGACAGGGTCTAACTTATTAGGCTACACCTTC.

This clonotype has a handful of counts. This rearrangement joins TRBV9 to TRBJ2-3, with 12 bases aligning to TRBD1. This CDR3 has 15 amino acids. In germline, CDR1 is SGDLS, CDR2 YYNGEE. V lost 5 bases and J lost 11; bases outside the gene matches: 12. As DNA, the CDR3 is TGTGCCAGCAGACGGGGACAGGGGGCAACCTCGGGGCAGTATTTT. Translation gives CASRRGQGATSGQYF.

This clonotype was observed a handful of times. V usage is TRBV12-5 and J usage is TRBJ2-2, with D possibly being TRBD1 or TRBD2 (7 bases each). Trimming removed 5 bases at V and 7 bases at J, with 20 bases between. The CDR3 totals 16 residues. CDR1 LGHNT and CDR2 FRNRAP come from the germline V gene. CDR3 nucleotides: TGTGCTAGTGGTCGCCAGGGGGAGCGGGGTATCGGGGAGCTGTTTTTT. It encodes CASGRQGERGIGELFF.

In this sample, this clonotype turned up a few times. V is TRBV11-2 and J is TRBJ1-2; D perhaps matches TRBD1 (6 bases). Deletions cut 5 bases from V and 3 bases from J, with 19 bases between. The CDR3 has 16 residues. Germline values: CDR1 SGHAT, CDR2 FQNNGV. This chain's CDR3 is CASSAYPRTAHYGYTF. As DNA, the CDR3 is TGTGCCAGCAGCGCTTACCCCCGGACAGCCCACTATGGCTACACCTTC.

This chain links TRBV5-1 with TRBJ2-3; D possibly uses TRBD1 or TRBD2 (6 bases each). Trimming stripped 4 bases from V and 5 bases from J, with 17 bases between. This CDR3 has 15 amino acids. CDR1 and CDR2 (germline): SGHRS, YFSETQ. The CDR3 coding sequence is TGCGCCAGCAGCGGGGGCCGGGAGCATGGAGATACGCAGTATTTT. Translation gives CASSGGREHGDTQYF.

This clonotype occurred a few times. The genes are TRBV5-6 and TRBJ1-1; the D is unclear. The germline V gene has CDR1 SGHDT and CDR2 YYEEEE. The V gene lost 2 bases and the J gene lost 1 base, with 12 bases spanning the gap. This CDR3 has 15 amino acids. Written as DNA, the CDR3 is TGTGCCAGCAGCTTTCGAGGGTACCGGAACACTGAAGCTTTCTTT. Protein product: CASSFRGYRNTEAFF.

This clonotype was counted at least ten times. The CDR3, as DNA: TGTGCCACCAGCAGAGACAAACAGGGGGGTAATGAGCAGTTCTTC. Its translation: CATSRDKQGGNEQFF. The chain carries TRBV15 and TRBJ2-1; TRBD1 agrees at 8 bases. The CDR3 has 15 residues. The J segment lost 7 bases and the V segment lost 0 bases, leaving 5 bases of the junction unmatched. CDR1 and CDR2 (germline): LNHNV, YYDKDF (reference sequence).

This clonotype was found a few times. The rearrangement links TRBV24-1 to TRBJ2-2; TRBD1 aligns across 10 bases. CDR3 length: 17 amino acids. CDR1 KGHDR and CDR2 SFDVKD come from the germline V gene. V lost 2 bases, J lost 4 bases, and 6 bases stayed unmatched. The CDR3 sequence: CATSDWGQGIGTGELFF. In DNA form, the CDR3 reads TGTGCCACCAGTGATTGGGGACAGGGGATAGGCACCGGGGAGCTGTTTTTT.

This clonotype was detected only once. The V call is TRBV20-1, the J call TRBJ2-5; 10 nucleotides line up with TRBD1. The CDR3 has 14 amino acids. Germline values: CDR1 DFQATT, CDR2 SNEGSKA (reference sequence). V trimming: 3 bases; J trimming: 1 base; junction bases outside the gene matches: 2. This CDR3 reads CSASRDRGQETQYF. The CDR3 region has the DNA TGCAGTGCTAGTCGGGACAGGGGCCAAGAGACCCAGTACTTC.

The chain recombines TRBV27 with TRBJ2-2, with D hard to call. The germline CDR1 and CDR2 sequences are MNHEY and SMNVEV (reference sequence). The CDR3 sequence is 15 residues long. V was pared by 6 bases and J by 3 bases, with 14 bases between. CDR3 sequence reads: CASRPVSRHTGELFF. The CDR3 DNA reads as TGTGCCAGCAGACCGGTATCCCGGCACACCGGGGAGCTGTTTTTT.

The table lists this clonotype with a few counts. The CDR3 nucleotides are TGCAGCGTTGGGAAAACAGGGGGGAGAGGCACTGAAGCTTTCTTT. Residues: CSVGKTGGRGTEAFF. This chain links TRBV29-1 with TRBJ1-1; 8 bases match TRBD1. The V segment lost 4 bases and the J segment 4 bases; nucleotides outside the gene matches: 11. In germline, CDR1 is SQVTM, CDR2 ANQGSEA. CDR3 length equals 15 residues.

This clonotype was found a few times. The CDR3 bases are TGTGCCAGCAGCTTGAATGGTGACTTTGGCTATGGCTACACCTTC. Translated: CASSLNGDFGYGYTF. V is TRBV5-6 and J is TRBJ1-2; unclear D gene. Germline V gene data show CDR1 as SGHDT and CDR2 as YYEEEE. V lost 1 base to trimming and J lost 4 bases, with 14 bases between them. The CDR3 length is 15 residues.